This T cell receptor beta chain was captured by sequencing in a study of T-cell memory formation after mild COVID-19. Study-wide background: Largely donor-specific TCR clusters were found. Study-level results: Mostly located in CM and EM were contracting CD4+ clones, with contracting CD8+ clones located in EMRA. Second-wave clones that peaked on day 37 lacked confirmed SARS-CoV-2 specificity.

One entry per CDR3 protein, called by TCRdb with MiXCR from the 5' RACE reads. The sample contains 350,000 or so distinct CDR3 sequences, roughly 20% of which appear only once. Deletions cut 5 bases from V and 8 bases from J, with 21 bases between. CDR3 length equals 15 residues. CDR1 is SEHNR, CDR2 FQNEAQ, per germline (reference sequence). A word on this clonotype: Its target is not known.

The sample taken for sequencing was PBMCs or a T cell subset sorted from them (not recorded which). This sequence was found in an adult woman who had mild COVID-19 (a few samples of this study predate the infection). Cell type and time point are not known. The gene calls are TRBV7-9 and TRBJ1-1; TRBD1 might be the D (5 bases). CDR3 region: CASSTSSTAKLEAFF. The CDR3 nucleotides read TGTGCCAGCAGCACATCTTCGACAGCTAAGTTGGAAGCTTTCTTT.